This T cell receptor beta chain was sequenced for a study of blood T cell repertoires in COVID-19. Across the whole study: Both acute and convalescent COVID-19 samples were obtained from the United States, Italy and Spain. T cells, B-cell-depleted T cells, or PBMCs supplied cDNA or gDNA.

Germline V gene sequence: CDR1 SEHNR, CDR2 FQNEAQ (reference sequence). V lost 5 bases and J lost 0, with 5 bases in between. The CDR3 has 13 residues. In the original workflow: Researchers report that nucleated cell counts were estimated from reference gene primer amplification. The protocol was immunoSEQ multiplex PCR, while the TCRdb copy is restricted to in-frame clones and leaves out a portion. That table gives V, J and clone size, and the DNA gave D and trimming. This sample has about 150,000 clones; about four fifths occur once, and the top ten carry about 31%. The genes are TRBV7-9 and TRBJ1-5; D unresolved. This clonotype was obtained from a woman aged 55-75 years with acute or convalescent COVID-19. Source material: peripheral blood. The DNA for the CDR3 is TGTGCCAGCAGCCTAAATAGCAATCAGCCCCAGCATTTT. Protein sequence: CASSLNSNQPQHF.